These 2 T cell receptor beta chains were all obtained from the same sample, sequenced in a study of early T cells in non-severe SARS-CoV-2 infection. Each CDR3 protein gets one entry after TCRdb re-called the 5' RACE reads with MiXCR. The sample lists 70,000 to 95,000 distinct CDR3 sequences, 13% to 15% seen once, with approximately 10% in the top ten. Sequenced material: whole blood. The source of these receptors is an adult who was a healthcare worker with PCR-confirmed SARS-CoV-2 infection or an uninfected control (not recorded which).

This clonotype has a handful of counts. The chain couples TRBV10-3 to TRBJ1-1; no firm D call. Germline V gives CDR1 ENHRY, CDR2 SYGVKD. The V end lost 2 bases, the J end lost 5 bases, and 9 bases lay between the germline ends. CDR3 length: 13 amino acids. The CDR3, as DNA: TGTGCCATCAGTGAGGTCGGCGGAACTGAAGCTTTCTTT. This sequence encodes CAISEVGGTEAFF.

This clonotype showed up just a few times. J is TRBJ2-2 and V is TRBV2; D may be TRBD1 (5 bases). V was cut by 5 bases and J by 8 bases, with 15 bases left in between. This CDR3 is built from 14 residues. Germline assignment: CDR1 SNHLY and CDR2 FYNNEI. The CDR3 is CASSFPPRVGELFF. Here the CDR3 DNA reads TGTGCCAGCAGTTTTCCACCCAGGGTAGGGGAGCTGTTTTTT.